Here is one TCR beta chain with its context. Looked up from germline, CDR1 is LNHDA and CDR2 is SQIVND (reference sequence). The CDR3 sequence is 18 residues long. V was cut by 5 bases and J by 2 bases, with 24 bases left in between. Generated by immunoSEQ multiplex PCR, the TCRdb table keeps only in-frame clones and is missing some. This table has 55,000 to 90,000 clones, more than 70% appearing once. This sample was taken from a study of blood T cell repertoires in COVID-19. Study-level background: The samples span acute and convalescent COVID-19 from the United States, Italy and Spain. Nucleic acid was either cDNA or gDNA, and it came from T cells, B-cell-depleted T cells, or PBMCs.

This clonotype was obtained from a woman aged 80 or over with active or convalescent COVID-19. This chain uses TRBV19 with TRBJ1-2, with D perhaps matching TRBD1 (6 bases). The specimen was peripheral blood. The CDR3: CASSEQGTIPLMNYGYTF. The CDR3 DNA reads as TGTGCCAGTAGTGAACAGGGAACTATCCCCTTAATGAACTATGGCTACACCTTC. The full variable domain, with the rest looked up from reference TRBV19 and TRBJ1-2, is DGGITQSPKYLFRKEGQNVTLSCEQNLNHDAMYWYRQDPGQGLRLIYYSQIVNDFQKGDIAEGYSVSREKKESFPLTVTSAQKNPTAFYLCASSEQGTIPLMNYGYTFGSGTRLTVV.